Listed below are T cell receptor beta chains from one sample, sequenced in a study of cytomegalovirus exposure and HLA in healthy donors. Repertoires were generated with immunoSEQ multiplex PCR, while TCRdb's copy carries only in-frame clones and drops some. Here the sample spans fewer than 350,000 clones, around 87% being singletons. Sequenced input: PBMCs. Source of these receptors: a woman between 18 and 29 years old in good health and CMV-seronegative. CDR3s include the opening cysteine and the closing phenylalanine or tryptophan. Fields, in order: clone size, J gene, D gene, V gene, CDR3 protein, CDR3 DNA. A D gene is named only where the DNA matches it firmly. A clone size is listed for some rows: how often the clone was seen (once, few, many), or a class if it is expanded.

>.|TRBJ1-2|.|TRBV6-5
CASSLGGAYGYTF
TGTGCCAGCAGCCTTGGAGGGGCCTATGGCTACACCTTC
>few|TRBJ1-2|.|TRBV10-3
CAISGRAAYGYTF
TGTGCCATCAGTGGCAGGGCAGCCTATGGCTACACCTTC
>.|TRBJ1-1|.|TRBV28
CASSLGLNTEAFF
TGTGCCAGCAGTCTGGGCTTGAACACTGAAGCTTTCTTT
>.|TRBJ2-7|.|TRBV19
CASSILASSSYEQYF
TGTGCCAGTAGTATACTAGCGTCGAGCTCCTACGAGCAGTACTTC
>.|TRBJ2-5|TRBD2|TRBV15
CATSAREGSLQETQYF
TGTGCCACCAGCGCGAGGGAGGGGAGTTTACAAGAGACCCAGTACTTC
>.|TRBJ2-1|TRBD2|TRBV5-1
CASSLRAGEDGEQFF
TGCGCCAGCAGCTTGCGAGCGGGAGAAGATGGTGAGCAGTTCTTC
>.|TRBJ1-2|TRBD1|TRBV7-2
CASSAYQGAGYGYTF
TGTGCCAGCAGCGCGTACCAGGGGGCGGGCTATGGCTACACCTTC
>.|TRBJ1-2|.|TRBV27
CASSLSPRANYGYTF
TGTGCCAGCAGTTTATCGCCCAGGGCAAACTATGGCTACACCTTC
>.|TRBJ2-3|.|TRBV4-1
CASSQSDTQYF
TGCGCCAGCAGCCAATCGGATACGCAGTATTTT
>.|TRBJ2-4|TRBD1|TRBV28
CASSGTGVAKNIQYF
TGTGCCAGCAGTGGCACAGGGGTAGCCAAAAACATTCAGTACTTC
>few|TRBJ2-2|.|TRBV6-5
CASSNGGELFF
TGTGCCAGCAGTAACGGCGGGGAGCTGTTTTTT
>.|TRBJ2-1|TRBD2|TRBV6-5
CASSYSSGRNNEQFF
TGTGCCAGCAGTTACTCTAGCGGGAGAAACAATGAGCAGTTCTTC
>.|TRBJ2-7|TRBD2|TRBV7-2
CASSRPLLAGGPGEQYF
TGTGCCAGCAGCCGCCCCCTCCTCGCGGGAGGGCCGGGGGAGCAGTACTTC
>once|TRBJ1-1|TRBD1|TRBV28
CASSLQGIGRTEAFF
TGTGCCAGCAGCCTACAGGGGATCGGGCGAACTGAAGCTTTCTTT
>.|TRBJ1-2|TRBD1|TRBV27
CASSSNRGNGYTF
TGTGCCAGCAGTTCGAACAGGGGTAACGGCTACACCTTC
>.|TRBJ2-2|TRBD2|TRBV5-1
CASSFFLAGEVVELFF
TGCGCCAGCAGCTTTTTCTTAGCGGGAGAGGTAGTGGAGCTGTTTTTT
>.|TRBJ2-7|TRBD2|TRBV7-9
CASSIGLAQVYEQYF
TGTGCCAGCAGCATTGGACTAGCCCAGGTCTACGAGCAGTACTTC
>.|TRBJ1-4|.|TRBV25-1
CASSESVGANEKLFF
TGTGCCAGCAGTGAATCCGTCGGGGCTAATGAAAAACTGTTTTTT